The T cell receptor beta chain under discussion was sequenced for a study of CD8 T cells in ankylosing spondylitis. TCRdb used MiXCR to reprocess the 5' RACE reads, holding one entry per CDR3 protein. The sample shows under 150,000 distinct CDR3 sequences, roughly an eighth of them seen only once. This clonotype was seen many times. The germline V gene has CDR1 SGHTA and CDR2 FQGNSA. V was trimmed by 4 bases and J by 6 bases, leaving 14 bases between them. The CDR3 covers 14 residues. Sequencing used blood, either unsorted or a sorted T cell fraction (not recorded which). The chain carries TRBV7-2 and TRBJ2-3, with a weak D call TRBD1 (6 bases). The receptor was derived from a female donor with ankylosing spondylitis or in good health (not recorded which). This CDR3 is CASSSQGVGDTQYF. The CDR3 DNA sequence: TGTGCCAGCAGCTCACAGGGCGTGGGGGATACGCAGTATTTT. The full variable domain, its missing parts supplied by reference TRBV7-2 and TRBJ2-3, is GAGVSQSPSNKVTEKGKDVELRCDPISGHTALYWYRQSLGQGLEFLIYFQGNSAPDKSGLPSDRFSAERTGGSVSTLTIQRTQQEDSAVYLCASSSQGVGDTQYFGPGTRLTVL.